One T cell receptor (beta chain) is described in this entry. Antigen specificity is unknown. Treatment here: oral pan-JAK inhibitor, 5-10 mg twice daily. This sample stems from a study of CD8+ T cells in alopecia areata. Study at large: Treated patients were dosed with oral tofacitinib, taking 5 to 10 mg twice daily. Whole-study findings and limits: Sequencing of scalp tissue also captures the resident alphabeta T cells of normal skin. Normal scalp had lower clonality than lesional scalp, with alopecia totalis/universalis lesions showing this most strongly.

RNA extraction and reverse transcription yielded cDNA as sequencing template. Produced via immunoSEQ multiplex PCR; TCRdb's table is partial and in-frame only. The sample carries approximately 200,000 clones, 45% to 65% recorded once. The sequencing here drew on CD4+ T cells sorted from blood, taken at week 4, from a patient treated with tofacitinib. This sequence was found in a human donor with alopecia areata.

The CDR3 DNA reads TGTGCCTGGAGTCAGTCGCTCTCCTACGAGCAGTACTTC. Protein: CAWSQSLSYEQYF. The rearrangement uses TRBV30 and TRBJ2-7, with D hard to call. Trimming pared 2 bases from V and 0 bases from J, leaving 8 bases between. CDR3 length equals 13 residues. Germline-derived CDR1 and CDR2 are GTSNPN and SVGIG (reference sequence).